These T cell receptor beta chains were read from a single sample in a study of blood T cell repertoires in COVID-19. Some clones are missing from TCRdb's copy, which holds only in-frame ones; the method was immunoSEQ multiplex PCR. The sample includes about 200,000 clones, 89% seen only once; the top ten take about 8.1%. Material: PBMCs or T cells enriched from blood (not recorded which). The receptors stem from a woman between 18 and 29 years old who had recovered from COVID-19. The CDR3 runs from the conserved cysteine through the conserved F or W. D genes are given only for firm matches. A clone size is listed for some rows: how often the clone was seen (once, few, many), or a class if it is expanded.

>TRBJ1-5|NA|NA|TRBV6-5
TGTGCCAGCAGTTACTCGATCAGTGCGGATCAGCCCCAGCATTTT
CASSYSISADQPQHF
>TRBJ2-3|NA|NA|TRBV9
TGTGCCAGCAGCCCCGGCCGGGTGCGGGAAACAGATACGCAGTATTTT
CASSPGRVRETDTQYF
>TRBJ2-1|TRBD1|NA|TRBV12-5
TGTGCTAGCCGGGACAGGGGGTCGGGAGAGCAGTTCTTC
CASRDRGSGEQFF
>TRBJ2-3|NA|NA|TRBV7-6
TGTGCCAGCAGCCCCCCTCTCTCCATAGAAGACACAGATACGCAGTATTTT
CASSPPLSIEDTDTQYF
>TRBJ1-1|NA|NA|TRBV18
TGTGCCAGCTCACCACTCGCAGGGGTTATGAACACTGAAGCTTTCTTT
CASSPLAGVMNTEAFF
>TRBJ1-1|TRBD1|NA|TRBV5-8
TGTGCCAGCAGCCGGAGGACAGGGATTATTGAAGCTTTCTTT
CASSRRTGIIEAFF
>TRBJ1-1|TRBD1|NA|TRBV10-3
TGTGCCATCAGTGAGCAGGGGGCTGGGAAGACTGAAGCTTTCTTT
CAISEQGAGKTEAFF
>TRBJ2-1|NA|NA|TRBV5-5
TGTGCCAGCAGCTTCCCGGGCTCCTACAATGAGCAGTTCTTC
CASSFPGSYNEQFF
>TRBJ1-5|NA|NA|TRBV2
TGTGCCAGCAGTGAAGCGCTTCTTAACCTGCGGAATCAGCCCCAGCATTTT
CASSEALLNLRNQPQHF
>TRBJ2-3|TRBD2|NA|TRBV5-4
TGTGCCAGCAGCTTGGATCCGCGGGGGGGCTCCGATACGCAGTATTTT
CASSLDPRGGSDTQYF
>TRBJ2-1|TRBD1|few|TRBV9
TGTGCCAGCAGCGTAGGAATAAGGGGGCGCAAGGGCTTTAGTGAGCAGTTCTTC
CASSVGIRGRKGFSEQFF
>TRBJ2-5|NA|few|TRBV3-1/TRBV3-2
TGTGCCAGCAGCCAATTCCAATCAGGGTCGGAGACCCAGTACTTC
CASSQFQSGSETQYF
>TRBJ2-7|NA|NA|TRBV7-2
TGTGCCAGCAGCTTAGGGACTTCCCTCGGGGAGCAGTACTTC
CASSLGTSLGEQYF
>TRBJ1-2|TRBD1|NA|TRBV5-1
TGCGCCAGCAGCCGTGACAGGGGGAGTATCTATGGCTACACCTTC
CASSRDRGSIYGYTF
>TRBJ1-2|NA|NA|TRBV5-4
TGTGCCAGCAGTCCAGGGTTTGAGTATGGCTACACCTTC
CASSPGFEYGYTF
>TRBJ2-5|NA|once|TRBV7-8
TGTGCCAGCAGCTGGGCCCTCCAAGAGACCCAGTACTTC
CASSWALQETQYF
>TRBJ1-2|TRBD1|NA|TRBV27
TGTGCCAGCAGTAGAGGGGGCCTCTATGGCTACACCTTC
CASSRGGLYGYTF
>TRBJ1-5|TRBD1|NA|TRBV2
TGTGCCAGCAAGGACAGGGGTTATTGGGATCAGCCCCAGCATTTT
CASKDRGYWDQPQHF
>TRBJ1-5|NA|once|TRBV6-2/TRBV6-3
TGTGCCAGCAGTCAACTAACAGGGAGTCTCAATCAGCCCCAGCATTTT
CASSQLTGSLNQPQHF
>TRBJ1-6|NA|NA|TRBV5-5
TGTGCCAGCAGCGACCATATCGGGGGTAATTCACCCCTCCACTTT
CASSDHIGGNSPLHF
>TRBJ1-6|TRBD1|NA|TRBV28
TGTGCCAGCCGAACGCCGGGACAGGGTGATTCACCCCTCCACTTT
CASRTPGQGDSPLHF
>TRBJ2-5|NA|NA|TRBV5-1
TGCGCCAGCAGCTTGGCCGCGAGAGAGACCCAGTACTTC
CASSLAARETQYF
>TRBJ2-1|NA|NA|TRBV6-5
TGTGCCAGCAGTTACACTCTCCCTACCTCCTACAATGAGCAGTTCTTC
CASSYTLPTSYNEQFF
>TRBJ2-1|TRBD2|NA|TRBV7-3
TGTGCCAGCAGTGCCGGGACTAGTATGAATGAGCAGTTCTTC
CASSAGTSMNEQFF
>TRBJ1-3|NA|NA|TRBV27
TGTGCCAGCAGCCTCCGGGGATTCTCTGGAAACACCATATATTTT
CASSLRGFSGNTIYF
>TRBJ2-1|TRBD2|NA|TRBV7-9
TGTGCCAGCAGCTTTGGCGGACTAGCGGGGCCCTACAATGAGCAGTTCTTC
CASSFGGLAGPYNEQFF
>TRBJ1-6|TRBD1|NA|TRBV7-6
TGTGCCAGCAGCTTAGAGGGGGGACAGTATAATTCACCCCTCCACTTT
CASSLEGGQYNSPLHF